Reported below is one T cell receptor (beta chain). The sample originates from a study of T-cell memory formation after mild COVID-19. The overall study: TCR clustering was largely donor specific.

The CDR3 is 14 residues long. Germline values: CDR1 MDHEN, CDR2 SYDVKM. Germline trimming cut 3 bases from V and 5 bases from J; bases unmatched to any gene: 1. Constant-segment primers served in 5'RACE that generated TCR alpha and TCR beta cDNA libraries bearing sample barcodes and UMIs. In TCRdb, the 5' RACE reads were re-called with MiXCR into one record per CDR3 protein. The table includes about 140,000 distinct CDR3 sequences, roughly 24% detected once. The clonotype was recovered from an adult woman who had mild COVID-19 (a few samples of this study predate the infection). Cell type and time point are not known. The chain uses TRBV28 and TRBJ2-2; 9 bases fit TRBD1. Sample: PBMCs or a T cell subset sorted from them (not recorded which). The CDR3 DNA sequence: TGTGCCAGCAGTTTGACAGGGGGGACCGGGGAGCTGTTTTTT. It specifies CASSLTGGTGELFF.